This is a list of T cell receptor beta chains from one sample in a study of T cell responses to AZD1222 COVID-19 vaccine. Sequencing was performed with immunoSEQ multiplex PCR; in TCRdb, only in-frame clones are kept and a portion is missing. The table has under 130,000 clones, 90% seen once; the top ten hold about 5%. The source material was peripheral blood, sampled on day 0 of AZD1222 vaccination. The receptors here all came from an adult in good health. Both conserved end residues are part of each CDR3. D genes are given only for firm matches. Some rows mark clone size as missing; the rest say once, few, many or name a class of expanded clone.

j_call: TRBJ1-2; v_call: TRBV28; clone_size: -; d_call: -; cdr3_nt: TGTGCCAGCAGGAGGCACGGGACGGCTAACTATGGCTACACCTTC; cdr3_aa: CASRRHGTANYGYTF
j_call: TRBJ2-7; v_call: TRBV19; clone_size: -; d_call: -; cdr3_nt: TGTGCCAACTCGAAGCTGGGCGGACCGCCTTCCTACGAGCAGTACTTC; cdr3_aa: CANSKLGGPPSYEQYF
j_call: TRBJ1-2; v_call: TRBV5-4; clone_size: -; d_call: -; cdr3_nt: TGTGCCAGCAGCCCGGACTTTAACTATGGCTACACCTTC; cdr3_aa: CASSPDFNYGYTF
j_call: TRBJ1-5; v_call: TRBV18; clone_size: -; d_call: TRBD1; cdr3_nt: TGTGCCAGCTCATCGGGACAGGGGAATCAGCCCCAGCATTTT; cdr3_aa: CASSSGQGNQPQHF
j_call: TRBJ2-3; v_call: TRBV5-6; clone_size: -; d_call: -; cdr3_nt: TGTGCCAGCAGCCAAATTCAGACATCCACAGATACGCAGTATTTT; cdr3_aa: CASSQIQTSTDTQYF
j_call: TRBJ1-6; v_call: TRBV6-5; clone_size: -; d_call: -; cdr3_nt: TGTGCCAGCAGCACAGGGATCCGTAATTCACCCCTCCACTTT; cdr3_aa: CASSTGIRNSPLHF
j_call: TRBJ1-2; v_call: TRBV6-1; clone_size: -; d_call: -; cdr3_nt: TGTGCCAGCAGTGAAGGGGGGGGCAGGAAGTTGGGCGAAGACACCTTC; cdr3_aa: CASSEGGGRKLGEDTF
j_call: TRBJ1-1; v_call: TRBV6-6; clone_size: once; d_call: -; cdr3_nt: TGTGCCAGCAGTCCTACCCTCGGGACACAGAACACTGAAGCTTTCTTT; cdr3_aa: CASSPTLGTQNTEAFF
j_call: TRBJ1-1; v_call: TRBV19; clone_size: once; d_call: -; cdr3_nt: TGTGCCAGTAGTAATACAGACGGCGAAGCTTTCTTT; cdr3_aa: CASSNTDGEAFF
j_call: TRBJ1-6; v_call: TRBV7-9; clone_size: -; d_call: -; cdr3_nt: TGTGCCAGCAGCTTAGAGTCAGGGAATTCACCCCTCCACTTT; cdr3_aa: CASSLESGNSPLHF
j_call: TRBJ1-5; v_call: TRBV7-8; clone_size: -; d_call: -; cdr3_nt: TGTGCCAGCAGCTTAGTAGAAAATCAGCCCCAGCATTTT; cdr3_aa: CASSLVENQPQHF
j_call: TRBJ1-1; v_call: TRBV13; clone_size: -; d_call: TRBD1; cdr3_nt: TGTGCCAGCAGCTTAGAGGGGACAGGGGCGAGGACTGAAGCTTTCTTT; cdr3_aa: CASSLEGTGARTEAFF
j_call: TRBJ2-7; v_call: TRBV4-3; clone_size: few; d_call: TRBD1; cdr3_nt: TGCGCCAGCAGCCCCCTGACAGGGAGCTCCTACGAGCAGTACTTC; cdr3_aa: CASSPLTGSSYEQYF
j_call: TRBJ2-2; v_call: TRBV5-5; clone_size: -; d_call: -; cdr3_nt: TGTGCCAGCAGCTTGGCCAGGGGGAACACCGGGGAGCTGTTTTTT; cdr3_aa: CASSLARGNTGELFF
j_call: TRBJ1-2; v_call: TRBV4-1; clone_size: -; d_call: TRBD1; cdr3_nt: TGCGCCAGCAGCCTGGGACAGGGCGACTATGGCTACACCTTC; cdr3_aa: CASSLGQGDYGYTF
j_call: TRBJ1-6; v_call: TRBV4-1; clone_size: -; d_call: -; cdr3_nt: TGCGCCAGCACCTTAGGGGGGGCAAATTCACCCCTCCACTTT; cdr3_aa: CASTLGGANSPLHF
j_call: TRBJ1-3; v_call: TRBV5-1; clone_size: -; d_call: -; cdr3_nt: TGCGCCAGTACGCGTGATGGGGAAACTGGAAACACCATATATTTT; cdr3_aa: CASTRDGETGNTIYF
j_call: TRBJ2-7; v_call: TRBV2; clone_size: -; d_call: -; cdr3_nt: TGTGCCAGCAGCCCCGGGGCTAGCGAAACCTACGAGCAGTACTTC; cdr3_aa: CASSPGASETYEQYF
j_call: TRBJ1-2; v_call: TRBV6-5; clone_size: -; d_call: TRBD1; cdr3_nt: TGTGCCAGCAGTCCGTGGGGGGACAGGTTCTATGGCTACACCTTC; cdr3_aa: CASSPWGDRFYGYTF
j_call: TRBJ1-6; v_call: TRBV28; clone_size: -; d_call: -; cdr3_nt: TGTGCCAGCAGCGCCGCAGGGGCCGATAATTCACCCCTCCACTTT; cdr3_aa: CASSAAGADNSPLHF
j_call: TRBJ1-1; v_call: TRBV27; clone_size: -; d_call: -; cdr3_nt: TGTGCCAGCAGTTTACAACAGCGGAACACTGAAGCTTTCTTT; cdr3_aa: CASSLQQRNTEAFF
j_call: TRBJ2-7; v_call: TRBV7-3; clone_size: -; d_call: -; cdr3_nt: TGTGCCAGCAGCCTACAGGGAGTAAACTCCTACGAGCAGTACTTC; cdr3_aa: CASSLQGVNSYEQYF
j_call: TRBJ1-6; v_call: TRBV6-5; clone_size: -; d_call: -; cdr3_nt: TGTGCCACCCAGGGGTCCTATAATTCACCCCTCCACTTT; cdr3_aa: CATQGSYNSPLHF
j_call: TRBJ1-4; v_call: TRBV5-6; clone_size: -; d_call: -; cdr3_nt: TGTGCCAGCAGCTTGAGAGGGCTAGCTAATGAAAAACTGTTTTTT; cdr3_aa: CASSLRGLANEKLFF
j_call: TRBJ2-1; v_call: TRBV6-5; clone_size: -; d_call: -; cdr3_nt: TGTGCCAGCAAAGGTCAGGGAATTGGGGAGCAGTTCTTC; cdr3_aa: CASKGQGIGEQFF
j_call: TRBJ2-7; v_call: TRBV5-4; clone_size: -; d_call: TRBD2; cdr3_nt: TGTGCCAGCAGCGAAAGCGGGACGCCCATTCCCGAGCAGTACTTC; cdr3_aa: CASSESGTPIPEQYF
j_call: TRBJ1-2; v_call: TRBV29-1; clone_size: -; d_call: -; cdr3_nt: TGCAGCGTTCGGGACACTACTAACTATGGCTACACCTTC; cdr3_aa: CSVRDTTNYGYTF
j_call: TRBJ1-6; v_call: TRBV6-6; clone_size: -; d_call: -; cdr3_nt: TGTGCCAGCAGGAACACGGGGGCGCCCCTCCACTTT; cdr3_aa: CASRNTGAPLHF